One sample yielded the 20 T cell receptor beta chains listed below, sequenced in a study of blood T cell repertoires in COVID-19. Some clones are missing from TCRdb's copy, which holds only in-frame ones; the method was immunoSEQ multiplex PCR. The sample yields about 200,000 clones, around 89% seen once. Sequencing was carried out using peripheral blood. The receptors were gathered from a man aged 40-55 years with active or convalescent COVID-19.

The V and J genes are TRBV27 and TRBJ2-5; 11 positions agree with TRBD2. With V trimmed by 6 bases and J by 2 bases, 14 bases remained unmatched. The CDR3 is 18 amino acids. Germline-derived CDR1 and CDR2 are MNHEY and SMNVEV (reference sequence). The CDR3 DNA reads as TGTGCCAGCAGCCGAAGAGGGGCTGGGACTAGCGGACAAGAGACCCAGTACTTC. Encoded protein: CASSRRGAGTSGQETQYF.

The CDR3 sequence: CASSLERTGGHGYTF. As DNA, the CDR3 is TGTGCCAGCAGCTTGGAGCGGACAGGGGGGCATGGCTACACCTTC. The chain joins TRBV5-8 to TRBJ1-2, with 10 bases lining up with TRBD1. The germline gives CDR1 SGHTS, CDR2 YDEGEE. This CDR3 is built from 15 residues. V trimming: 0 bases; J trimming: 6 bases; junction bases outside the gene matches: 5.

V and J are TRBV28 and TRBJ2-6; unclear D gene. In germline, CDR1 is MDHEN, CDR2 SYDVKM. Trimming left V 6 bases short and J 2 bases short, with 5 bases between. The length of the CDR3 is 13 residues. The CDR3 DNA is TGTGCCAGCAGCCCCACTGGGGCCAACGTCCTGACTTTC. Translating it yields CASSPTGANVLTF. The variable domain in full, with the rest retrieved from reference TRBV28 and TRBJ2-6, is DVKVTQSSRYLVKRTGEKVFLECVQDMDHENMFWYRQDPGLGLRLIYFSYDVKMKEKGDIPEGYSVSREKKERFSLILESASTNQTSMYLCASSPTGANVLTFGAGSRLTVL.

This clone came up many times. The rearrangement uses TRBV5-1 and TRBJ2-7; 11 nucleotides agree with TRBD2. CDR1 SGHRS and CDR2 YFSETQ come from the germline V gene. The junction had 2 bases not matched to a gene; V was cut back by 4 bases and J by 2 bases. The CDR3 is 14 residues long. The CDR3 sequence is CASSPGLAAYEQYF. CDR3 bases: TGCGCCAGCAGCCCGGGACTAGCGGCCTACGAGCAGTACTTC.

This sequence joins TRBV5-1 and TRBJ2-5, with a possible D match to TRBD2 (6 bases). There are 15 residues in the CDR3. Trimming left V 1 base short and J 5 bases short, with 15 bases between. CDR1 is SGHRS and CDR2 is YFSETQ in the germline V gene. CDR3 in amino acids: CASSLRGLQAETQYF. Written as DNA, the CDR3 is TGCGCCAGCAGCTTGCGGGGGTTGCAGGCTGAGACCCAGTACTTC.

This clone was counted a single time. This chain joins TRBV13 and TRBJ2-1; D perhaps matches TRBD2 (6 bases). CDR3 length equals 17 residues. Germline V CDR1 and CDR2: PRHDT, FYEKMQ (reference sequence). The ends were cut back, 1 base at V and 5 bases at J, with 18 bases in the middle. CDR3 amino acids: CASSLALMGGLNNEQFF. As DNA, the CDR3 is TGTGCCAGCAGCTTAGCCTTAATGGGAGGCCTCAACAATGAGCAGTTCTTC.

This chain uses TRBV30 with TRBJ1-1; D gene unclear. Trimming left V 0 bases short and J 4 bases short, with 12 bases between. The CDR3 length is 14 residues. The germline CDR1 and CDR2 sequences are GTSNPN and SVGIG (reference sequence). The CDR3 DNA sequence: TGTGCCTGGAGTGTGTACGGGAGGGTCACTGAAGCTTTCTTT. Translation gives CAWSVYGRVTEAFF.

The chain is built from TRBV12-3 or TRBV12-4 and TRBJ2-7, with 8 bases that match TRBD1. This CDR3 spans 13 amino acids. Trimming cost V 8 bases and J 3 bases; bases outside gene matches: 6. The CDR3 nucleotides are TGTGCCAGCGCTCTTGGACAGGGCTACGAGCAGTACTTC. This translates into CASALGQGYEQYF.

Here the CDR3 reads CASSREGTNEKLFF. CDR3 bases: TGTGCCAGCAGTCGGGAGGGAACTAATGAAAAACTGTTTTTT. This chain joins TRBV11-2 and TRBJ1-4, with D uncertain. CDR3 length: 14 amino acids. V lost 6 bases to trimming and J lost 1 base, with 9 bases between them. Germline V gives CDR1 SGHAT, CDR2 FQNNGV.

The V and J genes are TRBV5-4 and TRBJ1-1; no clear D. Germline values: CDR1 SGHNT, CDR2 YYREEE (reference sequence). The germline V and J ends were trimmed by 1 base and 4 bases, with 8 bases remaining between them. The CDR3 has 13 amino acids. CDR3 nucleotides: TGTGCCAGCAGCTTGAGTCCGGGCACTGAAGCTTTCTTT. Translating gives CASSLSPGTEAFF.

The chain joins TRBV20-1 to TRBJ2-7; perhaps TRBD2 as D (5 bases). Looked up from germline, CDR1 is DFQATT and CDR2 is SNEGSKA (reference sequence). V lost 5 bases and J lost 4, with 9 bases in between. This CDR3 has 11 amino acids. The DNA of the CDR3 is TGCAGTGCTGACCGGGAATACGAGCAGTACTTC. Amino acids: CSADREYEQYF.

For the CDR3, the DNA is TGTGCCAGCAGCCCCCAGGCAGTTGGAAACACCATATATTTT. As protein: CASSPQAVGNTIYF. The chain recombines TRBV9 with TRBJ1-3; no firm D call. The V end was cut by 4 bases, the J end by 3 bases, with 11 bases between. This CDR3 is 14 amino acids long. Looked up from germline, CDR1 is SGDLS and CDR2 is YYNGEE.

The V call is TRBV28, the J call TRBJ1-1; TRBD1 agrees at 9 bases. CDR1 and CDR2 (germline): MDHEN, SYDVKM. This CDR3 has 15 amino acids. Trimming at V came to 5 bases and at J to 5 bases, leaving 9 bases not matched to a gene. The CDR3 spells CASSNHLTGGTEAFF. As DNA, the CDR3 is TGTGCCAGCAGTAATCACCTGACAGGGGGGACTGAAGCTTTCTTT. The full variable domain, rest sourced from reference TRBV28 and TRBJ1-1, is DVKVTQSSRYLVKRTGEKVFLECVQDMDHENMFWYRQDPGLGLRLIYFSYDVKMKEKGDIPEGYSVSREKKERFSLILESASTNQTSMYLCASSNHLTGGTEAFFGQGTRLTVV.

The chain carries TRBV2 and TRBJ1-6, with 7 positions matching TRBD1. V was pared by 6 bases and J by 10 bases, with 6 bases of the junction left unmatched. In germline, CDR1 is SNHLY, CDR2 FYNNEI. The CDR3 is made up of 13 amino acids. CDR3 nucleotides: TGTGCCAGCAGCGCCGCAGGGGGGTCACCCCTCCACTTT. It yields the protein CASSAAGGSPLHF.

The chain has TRBV19 and TRBJ1-1; the D is unclear. Germline CDR1 and CDR2: LNHDA and SQIVND (reference sequence). This CDR3 is 11 amino acids long. The germline V and J ends were trimmed by 5 bases and 11 bases, with 12 bases remaining between them. The CDR3, as DNA: TGTGCCAGTAGTGTTGTAGATGAGGCTTTCTTT. It translates to CASSVVDEAFF.

The chain joins TRBV25-1 to TRBJ2-2; 7 bases agree with TRBD2. The CDR3 is made up of 18 amino acids. With 0 bases clipped from V and 4 bases from J, the junction kept 11 bases outside the gene matches. Germline loops: CDR1 MGHDK, CDR2 SYGVNS. The DNA of the CDR3 is TGTGCCAGCAGTGAATATACCCTTCGGGGACTACCCACCGGGGAGCTGTTTTTT. As protein: CASSEYTLRGLPTGELFF. Supplemented by reference TRBV25-1 and TRBJ2-2, the full variable domain reads EADIYQTPRYLVIGTGKKITLECSQTMGHDKMYWYQQDPGMELHLIHYSYGVNSTEKGDLSSESTVSRIRTEHFPLTLESARPSHTSQYLCASSEYTLRGLPTGELFFGEGSRLTVL.

In this sample, this clone turned up a few times. The chain carries TRBV6-6 and TRBJ2-7; D not certain. The CDR3 sequence is 13 residues long. CDR1 MNHNY and CDR2 SVGAGI come from the germline V gene (reference sequence). The V gene lost 0 bases and the J gene lost 1 base, with 4 bases spanning the gap. The CDR3 sequence: CASSYSQSYEQYF. The CDR3 region has the DNA TGTGCCAGCAGTTACTCCCAATCCTACGAGCAGTACTTC.

This sequence joins TRBV19 and TRBJ1-4; a possible D gene is TRBD1 (5 bases). V was trimmed by 7 bases and J by 6 bases, leaving 15 bases between them. This CDR3 spans 14 amino acids. CDR1 is LNHDA, CDR2 SQIVND, per germline (reference sequence). This CDR3 reads CASTAGTIYEKLFF. The CDR3 DNA follows: TGTGCCAGTACCGCCGGGACTATTTATGAAAAACTGTTTTTT.

The sample holds many counts of this clone. The rearrangement links TRBV6-1 to TRBJ1-4; D unresolved. V lost 0 bases and J lost 2, with 7 bases in between. The CDR3 spans 15 residues. Germline lookup yields CDR1 MNHNS and CDR2 SASEGT. Here the CDR3 reads CASSEAEGTNEKLFF. DNA of the CDR3: TGTGCCAGCAGTGAAGCCGAGGGTACTAATGAAAAACTGTTTTTT.

V and J are TRBV2 and TRBJ1-6; D unclear. The CDR3 loop spans 15 amino acids. Germline lookup yields CDR1 SNHLY and CDR2 FYNNEI. V was clipped by 3 bases and J by 9 bases, with 15 bases between them. The CDR3 sequence is CASSESAGDPSPLHF. The CDR3 coding sequence is TGTGCCAGCAGTGAGTCGGCCGGGGATCCTTCACCCCTCCACTTT.